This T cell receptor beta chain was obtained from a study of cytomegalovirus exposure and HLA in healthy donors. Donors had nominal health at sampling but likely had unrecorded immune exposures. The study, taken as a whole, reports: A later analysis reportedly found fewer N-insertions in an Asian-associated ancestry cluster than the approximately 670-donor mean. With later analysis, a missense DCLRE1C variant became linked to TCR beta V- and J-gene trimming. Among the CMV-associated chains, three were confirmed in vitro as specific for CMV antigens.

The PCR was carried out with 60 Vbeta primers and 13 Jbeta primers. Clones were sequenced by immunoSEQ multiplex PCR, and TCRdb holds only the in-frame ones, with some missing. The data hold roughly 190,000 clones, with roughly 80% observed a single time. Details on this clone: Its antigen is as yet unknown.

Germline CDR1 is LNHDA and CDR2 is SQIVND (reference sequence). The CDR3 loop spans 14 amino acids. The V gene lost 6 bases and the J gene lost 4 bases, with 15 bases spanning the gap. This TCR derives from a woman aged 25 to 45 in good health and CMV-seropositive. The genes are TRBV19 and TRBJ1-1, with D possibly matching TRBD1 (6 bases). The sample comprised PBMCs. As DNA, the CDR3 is TGTGCCAGTAGATTACAGGGAATCGGCACTGAAGCTTTCTTT. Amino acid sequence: CASRLQGIGTEAFF.